This is a list of T cell receptor beta chains from one sample in a study of CD8+ T cells in alopecia areata. The repertoire was sequenced with immunoSEQ multiplex PCR; TCRdb's copy has only in-frame clones and lacks some. The sample contains some 210,000 clones, approximately 70% of which appear only once. Specimen: CD4+ T cells sorted from blood, collected around week 44, from a patient treated with tofacitinib. The receptors were sampled from a human donor with alopecia areata. Both conserved end residues are part of each CDR3. A D gene is named only where the DNA matches it firmly. A clone size is listed for some rows: how often the clone was seen (once, few, many), or a class if it is expanded.

TRBD2,TRBV14,NA,TRBJ2-1,CASSRGVAGDHEQFF,TGTGCCAGCAGCCGGGGAGTAGCGGGGGATCATGAGCAGTTCTTC
NA,TRBV30,NA,TRBJ1-4,CAWSPHQGMDEKLFF,TGTGCCTGGAGTCCCCACCAGGGTATGGATGAAAAACTGTTTTTT
NA,TRBV5-6,NA,TRBJ1-1,CASSVTGTRNTEAFF,TGTGCCAGCAGCGTGACCGGGACAAGGAACACTGAAGCTTTCTTT
NA,TRBV29-1,few,TRBJ1-1,CSVDGRAKVNTEAFF,TGCAGCGTTGATGGGCGTGCAAAGGTAAACACTGAAGCTTTCTTT
NA,TRBV15,NA,TRBJ1-6,CATSSNSPLHF,TGTGCCACCAGCAGTAATTCACCCCTCCACTTT
TRBD2,TRBV9,NA,TRBJ2-5,CASSTIAGLQETQYF,TGTGCCAGCAGCACCATAGCGGGGCTCCAAGAGACCCAGTACTTC
TRBD1,TRBV18,NA,TRBJ1-6,CASSPLPGGDSPLHF,TGTGCCAGCTCACCACTACCAGGGGGCGATTCACCCCTCCACTTT
TRBD2,TRBV5-1,NA,TRBJ2-2,CASSLARLAAGELFF,TGCGCCAGCAGCTTGGCCAGACTAGCTGCCGGGGAGCTGTTTTTT
NA,TRBV30,NA,TRBJ2-6,CAWSQGWSGANVLTF,TGTGCCTGGAGTCAGGGTTGGTCTGGGGCCAACGTCCTGACTTTC
NA,TRBV4-3,few,TRBJ1-4,CASSQDEKLFF,TGCGCCAGCAGCCAAGATGAAAAACTGTTTTTT
NA,TRBV7-2,NA,TRBJ2-3,CASSFISSTDTQYF,TGTGCCAGCAGCTTTATTAGCAGCACAGATACGCAGTATTTT
NA,TRBV18,few,TRBJ1-4,CASSVGLGEKLFF,TGTGCCAGCTCTGTCGGCCTGGGGGAAAAACTGTTTTTT
TRBD1,TRBV25-1,NA,TRBJ2-1,CASSESGQGVKNEQFF,TGTGCCAGCAGTGAATCGGGTCAGGGGGTGAAAAATGAGCAGTTCTTC
TRBD2,TRBV6-1,NA,TRBJ2-1,CASTNTGTSGLWVF,TGTGCCAGCACCAACACCGGGACTAGCGGCTTGTGGGTCTTC
NA,TRBV30,few,TRBJ1-2,CAWSVRGRSGYTF,TGTGCCTGGAGTGTACGAGGGCGGAGTGGCTACACCTTC
NA,TRBV11-2,NA,TRBJ2-7,CASSSGVPSYEQYF,TGTGCCAGCAGCTCGGGAGTTCCCAGCTACGAGCAGTACTTC
NA,TRBV7-2,NA,TRBJ1-5,CASSLFRGQPQHF,TGTGCCAGCAGCTTATTCCGGGGACAGCCCCAGCATTTT
NA,TRBV6-6,NA,TRBJ2-3,CASSTDTDTQYF,TGTGCCAGCAGTACCGATACCGATACGCAGTATTTT
NA,TRBV30,NA,TRBJ2-5,CAWSVRDSLGETQYF,TGTGCCTGGAGTGTCCGGGACTCGTTAGGGGAGACCCAGTACTTC
NA,TRBV5-1,NA,TRBJ2-5,CASSLEGVEIQYF,TGCGCCAGCAGCTTGGAAGGTGTGGAGATCCAGTACTTC
NA,TRBV4-3,NA,TRBJ1-6,CASSQETGSSYNSPLHF,TGCGCCAGCAGCCAAGAAACAGGGAGCTCCTATAATTCACCCCTCCACTTT
NA,TRBV7-3,NA,TRBJ1-1,CASSLDLITEAFF,TGTGCCAGCAGCTTAGATCTAATCACTGAAGCTTTCTTT
NA,TRBV2,many,TRBJ2-3,CASSVFYSDTQYF,TGTGCCAGCAGTGTGTTCTATTCAGATACGCAGTATTTT
NA,TRBV11-3,NA,TRBJ1-2,CAPTDGYTF,TGTGCCCCGACAGATGGCTACACCTTC
TRBD1,TRBV2,NA,TRBJ2-4,CASSGFEGAHNIQYF,TGTGCCAGCAGTGGATTCGAGGGGGCGCATAACATTCAGTACTTC
NA,TRBV29-1,few,TRBJ2-4,CSVGENIQYF,TGCAGCGTTGGGGAAAACATTCAGTACTTC
NA,TRBV29-1,NA,TRBJ1-2,CSVDRGGHGYTF,TGCAGCGTTGACAGGGGCGGCCATGGCTACACCTTC
NA,TRBV2,NA,TRBJ2-3,CASNFADTQYF,TGTGCCAGCAATTTTGCAGATACGCAGTATTTT
NA,TRBV5-4,NA,TRBJ1-2,CASRAIQGPYGYTF,TGTGCCAGCAGGGCGATACAGGGTCCCTATGGCTACACCTTC
NA,TRBV7-2,NA,TRBJ1-2,CASSLVRGSSYGYTF,TGTGCCAGCAGCTTAGTTAGGGGGAGCTCCTATGGCTACACCTTC
TRBD1,TRBV7-2,once,TRBJ2-7,CASSLRTGRTGDEQYF,TGTGCCAGCAGCCTAAGGACAGGACGTACCGGGGACGAGCAGTACTTC
NA,TRBV10-2,NA,TRBJ2-7,CASSDYGPEFEQYF,TGCGCCAGCAGTGATTATGGGCCTGAATTTGAGCAGTACTTC
TRBD1,TRBV2,NA,TRBJ1-4,CASSDRQGFSEKLFF,TGTGCCAGCAGTGACCGACAGGGCTTTAGTGAAAAACTGTTTTTT
NA,TRBV27,once,TRBJ2-3,CASRNAGSLADTQYF,TGTGCCAGCAGGAACGCAGGGTCGTTGGCAGATACGCAGTATTTT
NA,TRBV25-1,NA,TRBJ1-2,CASSELGRGGYTF,TGTGCCAGCAGTGAATTGGGGCGAGGTGGCTACACCTTC
NA,TRBV4-3,NA,TRBJ2-3,CASSQEGKADTQYF,TGCGCCAGCAGCCAAGAGGGGAAAGCGGATACGCAGTATTTT
NA,TRBV29-1,NA,TRBJ1-5,CSVTGESGNQPQHF,TGCAGCGTAACCGGGGAATCCGGCAATCAGCCCCAGCATTTT
NA,TRBV19,NA,TRBJ2-5,CASSGGIQETQYF,TGTGCCAGTAGCGGGGGCATCCAAGAGACCCAGTACTTC
TRBD1,TRBV19,once,TRBJ2-2,CASVTGGQNTGELFF,TGTGCCAGTGTCACAGGGGGGCAGAACACCGGGGAGCTGTTTTTT
TRBD1,TRBV29-1,NA,TRBJ2-7,CSVARDRGFDEQYF,TGCAGCGTGGCCCGGGACAGGGGATTCGACGAGCAGTACTTC
NA,TRBV29-1,NA,TRBJ1-1,CSGGGMNTEAFF,TGCAGCGGAGGGGGGATGAACACTGAAGCTTTCTTT
NA,TRBV30,once,TRBJ1-2,CAWTNRPGEWYGYTF,TGTGCCTGGACAAACCGCCCAGGGGAGTGGTATGGCTACACCTTC
NA,TRBV30,NA,TRBJ1-2,CAWSRNTGYTF,TGTGCCTGGAGTCGCAACACGGGCTACACCTTC
TRBD1,TRBV30,once,TRBJ1-2,CAWGQGFYGYTF,TGTGCCTGGGGACAGGGGTTTTATGGCTACACCTTC
TRBD1,TRBV27,NA,TRBJ1-6,CASSRGIRGPWNSPLHF,TGTGCCAGCAGCCGTGGGATCAGGGGGCCTTGGAATTCACCCCTCCACTTT
TRBD1,TRBV7-6,NA,TRBJ1-5,CASSLDRGNQPQHF,TGTGCCAGCAGCCTGGACAGGGGAAATCAGCCCCAGCATTTT
NA,TRBV5-1,NA,TRBJ2-5,CASSPPTPGETQYF,TGCGCCAGCAGCCCTCCTACCCCCGGGGAGACCCAGTACTTC
NA,TRBV29-1,once,TRBJ1-1,CSVVRVMNTEAFF,TGCAGCGTTGTACGAGTCATGAACACTGAAGCTTTCTTT
NA,TRBV7-8,few,TRBJ2-1,CASSLDRNEQFF,TGTGCCAGCAGCTTAGACCGGAATGAGCAGTTCTTC
TRBD2,TRBV2,few,TRBJ2-5,CASSRSGGTEETQYF,TGTGCCAGCAGCCGGAGCGGGGGGACCGAAGAGACCCAGTACTTC